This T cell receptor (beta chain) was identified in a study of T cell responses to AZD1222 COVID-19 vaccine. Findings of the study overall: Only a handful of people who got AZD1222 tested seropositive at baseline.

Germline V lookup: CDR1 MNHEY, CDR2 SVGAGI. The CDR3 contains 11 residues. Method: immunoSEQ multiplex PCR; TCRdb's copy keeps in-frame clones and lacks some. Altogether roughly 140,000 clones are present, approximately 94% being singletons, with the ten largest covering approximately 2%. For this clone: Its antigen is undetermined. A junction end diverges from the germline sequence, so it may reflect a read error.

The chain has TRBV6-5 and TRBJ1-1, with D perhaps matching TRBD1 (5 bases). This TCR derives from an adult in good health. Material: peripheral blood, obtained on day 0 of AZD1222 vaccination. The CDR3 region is CASSTGTTAVF. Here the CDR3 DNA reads TGTGCCAGCAGTACCGGGACGACGGCTGTCTTT.